The table lists the clone carrying this TCR beta chain with many counts. The antigen is unknown. These data are taken from a study of T cell repertoires in cytomegalovirus infection. The V end was cut by 5 bases, the J end by 6 bases, with 7 bases between. Germline CDR1 and CDR2: SGHTA and FQGNSA. The CDR3 has 12 amino acids. Each CDR3 protein is one row after TCRdb ran MiXCR on the reads. The profile shows under 450,000 distinct CDR3 sequences, about 34% of them singletons. The sequence derives from a human donor in good health (CMV status not recorded). Some clones in this sample may be carry-over from other donors' samples. J is TRBJ2-2 and V is TRBV7-2, with D possibly matching TRBD2 (6 bases). The sample here was cultured PBMCs, taken from culture after CMV antigen stimulation. The CDR3 protein is CASSRGAGELFF. CDR3 bases: TGTGCCAGCAGCCGCGGGGCCGGGGAGCTGTTTTTT.